The next 9 T cell receptor beta chains were all read from a single sample in a study of regulatory T cells in long-lasting Graves disease. Time point: newly diagnosed GD, antithyroid drugs for less than 3 months. Making the TCR library involved RNA that had been extracted from PBMCs. Building the TCR beta libraries relied on iRepertoire HTBI primers, and CDR3 regions underwent Arm-PCR. TCRdb re-called the multiplex PCR reads with MiXCR, one entry per CDR3 protein. There are 250,000 to 300,000 distinct CDR3 sequences in the sample; 18% occur only once, and 14% lies in the top ten. The sample was also linked to a second study, of T cells in Graves' hyperthyroidism and ophthalmopathy.

Sequenced material: peripheral blood mononuclear cells (PBMCs), taken at new diagnosis, from a patient treated with antithyroid drugs. The receptors originated from a young woman with Graves disease.

This clonotype showed up many times. The chain links TRBV5-4 to TRBJ1-1, with D uncertain. The V and J ends lost 4 bases and 1 base respectively, with 8 bases between them. This CDR3 contains 13 residues. In germline, CDR1 is SGHNT, CDR2 YYREEE (reference sequence). CDR3 protein: CASSREGNTEAFF. The DNA for the CDR3 is TGTGCCAGCAGCCGGGAGGGGAACACTGAAGCTTTCTTT.

The J gene is TRBJ2-7, the V gene TRBV14, with D possibly TRBD2 on 5 matching bases. Trimming removed 4 bases at V and 1 base at J, with 14 bases between. Germline assignment: CDR1 SGHDN and CDR2 FVKESK. This CDR3 region has 15 residues. CDR3 coding DNA: TGTGCCAGCAGCCCACTAACCGGGGTATCCTACGAGCAGTACTTC. Amino acids: CASSPLTGVSYEQYF.

Ten or more counts support this clonotype. The chain uses TRBV12-3 or TRBV12-4 and TRBJ1-4, with D possibly being TRBD1 (5 bases). V was shortened by 3 bases and J by 4 bases, with 9 bases between the two germline ends. The CDR3 has 14 residues. This CDR3 reads CASSLSRGNEKLFF. The CDR3 nucleotides are TGTGCCAGCAGTTTGAGTAGGGGTAATGAAAAACTGTTTTTT.

This clonotype was seen at least ten times. This rearrangement joins TRBV20-1 to TRBJ2-1; no clear D gene. Germline V gene sequence: CDR1 DFQATT, CDR2 SNEGSKA (reference sequence). Trimming removed 5 bases at V and 7 bases at J, with 18 bases between. There are 14 residues in the CDR3. The CDR3 loop reads CSAGTWSFTNEQFF. CDR3 DNA sequence: TGCAGTGCTGGTACCTGGAGTTTCACAAATGAGCAGTTCTTC.

This clonotype has a count of ten or more. The V gene is TRBV5-1, the J gene TRBJ2-2, with 9 bases matching TRBD2. The germline V gene has CDR1 SGHRS and CDR2 YFSETQ. V trimming: 1 base; J trimming: 5 bases; junction bases outside the gene matches: 3. The length of the CDR3 is 15 residues. In DNA, the CDR3 is TGCGCCAGCAGCTTGATAGCGGGGGCAACCGGGGAGCTGTTTTTT. Translating it yields CASSLIAGATGELFF.

This clonotype was picked up many times. The rearrangement links TRBV20-1 to TRBJ1-2, with D unresolved. CDR3 length: 14 amino acids. Per germline, CDR1 DFQATT and CDR2 SNEGSKA (reference sequence). CDR3 region: CRAHNTNKERGYTF. As DNA, the CDR3 is TGCAGGGCTCACAATACCAACAAGGAGCGCGGCTACACCTTC.

The V gene is TRBV11-2, the J gene TRBJ1-3; D is undetermined. V shed 1 base and J shed 0 bases, with 13 bases lying between them. The CDR3 sequence is 17 residues long. Per germline, CDR1 SGHAT and CDR2 FQNNGV. The CDR3 is CASSLGPGLFSGNTIYF. As DNA, the CDR3 is TGTGCCAGCAGCTTAGGTCCCGGTTTGTTCTCTGGAAACACCATATATTTT.

This clonotype was seen repeatedly, ten times or more. The chain uses TRBV2 and TRBJ1-2; D remains ambiguous. From germline, CDR1 is SNHLY and CDR2 FYNNEI. The CDR3 spans 15 residues. The V end lost 1 base, the J end lost 4 bases, and 13 bases lay between the germline ends. CDR3 sequence: CASSEGGVRGYGYTF. Here the CDR3 DNA reads TGTGCCAGCAGTGAAGGTGGGGTTCGGGGCTATGGCTACACCTTC.

In its sample, this clonotype was seen many times. This chain connects TRBV5-1 to TRBJ2-3; 8 bases agree with TRBD2. With 0 bases clipped from V and 6 bases from J, the junction kept 12 bases outside the gene matches. CDR1 and CDR2 (germline): SGHRS, YFSETQ. This CDR3 spans 17 amino acids. In DNA, the CDR3 is TGCGCCAGCAGCTTGGCGAGACTAGCGCGGAGCGGGGATACGCAGTATTTT. Translating it yields CASSLARLARSGDTQYF.